This TCR beta chain originates from a study of T cell changes during pregnancy in multiple sclerosis. Generated by immunoSEQ multiplex PCR, the TCRdb table keeps only in-frame clones and is missing some. This repertoire shows about 100,000 clones, more than 90% found once; its top ten account for 2.5% to 3.5%. V gave up 0 bases and J gave up 0 bases, with 11 bases separating them. The CDR3 sequence is 16 residues long. Germline assignment: CDR1 SGHAT and CDR2 FQNNGV. The sequence came from a female donor with multiple sclerosis, enrolled in a pregnancy study. The chain links TRBV11-2 to TRBJ1-1, with unresolved D. This material consisted of peripheral blood, taken in the second trimester of pregnancy. CDR3 loop: CASSLDFGRVNTEAFF. In DNA, the CDR3 is TGTGCCAGCAGCTTAGATTTTGGGCGGGTGAACACTGAAGCTTTCTTT.